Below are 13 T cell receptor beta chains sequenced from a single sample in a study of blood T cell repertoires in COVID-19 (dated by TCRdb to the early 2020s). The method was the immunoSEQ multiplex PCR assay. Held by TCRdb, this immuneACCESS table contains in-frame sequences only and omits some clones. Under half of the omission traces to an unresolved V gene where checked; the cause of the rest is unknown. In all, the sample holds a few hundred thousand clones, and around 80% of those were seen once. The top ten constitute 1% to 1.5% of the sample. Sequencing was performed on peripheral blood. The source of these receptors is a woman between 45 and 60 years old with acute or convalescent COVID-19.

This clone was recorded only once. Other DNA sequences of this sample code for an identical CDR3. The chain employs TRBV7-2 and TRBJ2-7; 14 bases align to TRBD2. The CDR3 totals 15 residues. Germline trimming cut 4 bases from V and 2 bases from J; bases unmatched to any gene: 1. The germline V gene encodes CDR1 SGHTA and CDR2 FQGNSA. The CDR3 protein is CASSSGLAGAYEQYF. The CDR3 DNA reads TGTGCCAGCAGCTCGGGACTAGCGGGGGCCTACGAGCAGTACTTC.

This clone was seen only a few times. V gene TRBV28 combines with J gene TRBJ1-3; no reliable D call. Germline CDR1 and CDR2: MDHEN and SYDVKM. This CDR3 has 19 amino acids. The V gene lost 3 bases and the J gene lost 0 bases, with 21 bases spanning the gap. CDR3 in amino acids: CASSFGWWNPDSSGNTIYF. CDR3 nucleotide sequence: TGTGCCAGCAGTTTCGGGTGGTGGAATCCAGACTCCTCTGGAAACACCATATATTTT.

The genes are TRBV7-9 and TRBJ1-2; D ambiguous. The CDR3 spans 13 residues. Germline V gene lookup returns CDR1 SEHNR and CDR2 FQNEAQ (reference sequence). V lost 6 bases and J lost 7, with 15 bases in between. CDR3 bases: TGTGCCAGCAGTTCACGGTCCCGGTCTGGCTACACCTTC. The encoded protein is CASSSRSRSGYTF.

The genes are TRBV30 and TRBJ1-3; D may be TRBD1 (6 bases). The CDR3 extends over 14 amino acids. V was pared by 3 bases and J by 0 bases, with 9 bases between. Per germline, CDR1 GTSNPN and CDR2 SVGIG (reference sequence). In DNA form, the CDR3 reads TGTGCCTGGAGCACAGGGAGCTCTGGAAACACCATATATTTT. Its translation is CAWSTGSSGNTIYF. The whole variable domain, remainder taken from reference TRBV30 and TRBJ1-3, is SQTIHQWPATLVQPVGSPLSLECTVEGTSNPNLYWYRQAAGRGLQLLFYSVGIGQISSEVPQNLSASRPQDRQFILSSKKLLLSDSGFYLCAWSTGSSGNTIYFGEGSWLTVV.

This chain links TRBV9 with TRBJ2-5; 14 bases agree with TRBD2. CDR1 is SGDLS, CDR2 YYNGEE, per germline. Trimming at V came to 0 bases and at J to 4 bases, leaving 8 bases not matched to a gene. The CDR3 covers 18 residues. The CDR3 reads CASSVEGTSGGLRETQYF. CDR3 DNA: TGTGCCAGCAGCGTAGAGGGGACTAGCGGGGGCCTACGAGAGACCCAGTACTTC.

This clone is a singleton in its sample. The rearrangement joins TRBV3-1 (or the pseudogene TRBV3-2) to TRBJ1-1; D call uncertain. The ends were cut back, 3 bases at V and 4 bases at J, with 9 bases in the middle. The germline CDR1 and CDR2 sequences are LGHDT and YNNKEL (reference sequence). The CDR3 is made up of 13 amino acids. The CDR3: CASSHEGSTEAFF. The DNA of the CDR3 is TGTGCCAGCAGCCACGAGGGTAGCACTGAAGCTTTCTTT.

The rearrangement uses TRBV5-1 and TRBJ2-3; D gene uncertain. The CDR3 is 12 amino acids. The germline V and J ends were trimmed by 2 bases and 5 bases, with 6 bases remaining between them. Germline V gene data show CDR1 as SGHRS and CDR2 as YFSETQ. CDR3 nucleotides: TGCGCCAGCAGCTTACACGTAGATACGCAGTATTTT. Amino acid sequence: CASSLHVDTQYF.

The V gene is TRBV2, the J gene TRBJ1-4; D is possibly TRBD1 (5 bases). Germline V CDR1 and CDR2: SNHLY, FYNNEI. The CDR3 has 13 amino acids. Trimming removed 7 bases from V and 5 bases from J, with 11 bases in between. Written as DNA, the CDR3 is TGTGCCAGCAAGGGGACTGACAATGAAAAACTGTTTTTT. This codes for CASKGTDNEKLFF.

The CDR3 region has the DNA TGTGCCAGCAGCTTGGGGTCGGGGGTAAGCTATGGCTACACCTTC. Protein sequence: CASSLGSGVSYGYTF. V gene TRBV7-2 combines with J gene TRBJ1-2; the D gene is possibly TRBD1 (5 bases). Germline CDR1 reads SGHTA; CDR2 reads FQGNSA. Trimming shortened V by 3 bases and J by 4 bases, and 15 bases separated the two germline ends. CDR3 length equals 15 residues.

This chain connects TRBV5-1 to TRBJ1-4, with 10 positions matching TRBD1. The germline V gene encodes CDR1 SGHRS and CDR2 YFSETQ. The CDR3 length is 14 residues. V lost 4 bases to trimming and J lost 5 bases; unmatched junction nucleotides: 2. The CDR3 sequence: CASSTDRGNEKLFF. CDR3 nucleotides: TGCGCCAGCAGCACGGACAGGGGGAATGAAAAACTGTTTTTT.

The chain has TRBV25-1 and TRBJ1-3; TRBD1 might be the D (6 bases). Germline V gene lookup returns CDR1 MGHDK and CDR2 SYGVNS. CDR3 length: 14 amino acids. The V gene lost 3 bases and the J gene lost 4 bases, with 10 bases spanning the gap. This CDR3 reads CASSDNRAGNTIYF. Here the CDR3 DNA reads TGTGCCAGCAGTGATAACAGGGCCGGAAACACCATATATTTT. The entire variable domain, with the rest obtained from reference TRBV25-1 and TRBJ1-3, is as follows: EADIYQTPRYLVIGTGKKITLECSQTMGHDKMYWYQQDPGMELHLIHYSYGVNSTEKGDLSSESTVSRIRTEHFPLTLESARPSHTSQYLCASSDNRAGNTIYFGEGSWLTVV.

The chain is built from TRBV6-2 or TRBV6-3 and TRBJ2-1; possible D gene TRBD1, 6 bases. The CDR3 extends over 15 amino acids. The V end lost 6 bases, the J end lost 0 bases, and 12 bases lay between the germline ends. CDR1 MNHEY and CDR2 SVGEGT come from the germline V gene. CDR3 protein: CASSNRVNSYNEQFF. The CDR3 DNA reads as TGTGCCAGCAGCAACAGGGTCAACTCCTACAATGAGCAGTTCTTC.

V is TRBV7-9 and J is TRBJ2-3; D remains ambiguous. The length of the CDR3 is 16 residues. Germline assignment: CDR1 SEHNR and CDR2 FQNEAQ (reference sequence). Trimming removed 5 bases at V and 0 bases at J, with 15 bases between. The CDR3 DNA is TGTGCCAGCAGCGCCAGCGAGACGGTTAGCACAGATACGCAGTATTTT. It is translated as CASSASETVSTDTQYF.